This passage covers 21 T cell receptor beta chains from one sample sequenced in a study of T-cell memory formation after mild COVID-19. TCRdb independently ran MiXCR on the 5' RACE reads; one entry per CDR3 protein. The data hold about 340,000 distinct CDR3 sequences, with roughly an eighth observed a single time. Material for sequencing was PBMCs or a T cell subset sorted from them (not recorded which). The receptors come from a man aged 18 to 30 who had mild COVID-19 (a few samples of this study predate the infection). Cell type and time point are not known.

This clonotype has at least ten counts. The J gene is TRBJ1-2, the V gene TRBV10-3; 7 bases fit TRBD1. Germline values: CDR1 ENHRY, CDR2 SYGVKD. Losses at the gene ends were 3 bases for V and 2 bases for J; bases not matched to a gene: 9. This CDR3 comprises 16 residues. The CDR3 nucleotides are TGTGCCATCAGTGATGCCGGACAGGTTTCGAACTATGGCTACACCTTC. The encoded protein is CAISDAGQVSNYGYTF.

This clonotype was found a few times. This sequence joins TRBV6-6 and TRBJ2-1; no reliable D call. With 4 bases removed from V and 9 bases from J, the gap between germline ends came to 19 bases. The CDR3 is 15 residues long. Looked up from germline, CDR1 is MNHNY and CDR2 is SVGAGI (reference sequence). CDR3 DNA: TGTGCCAGCAGTTTCCTACTCGAGCGTTCGGGTGAGCAGTTCTTC. Its translation is CASSFLLERSGEQFF.

The rearrangement joins TRBV7-2 to TRBJ1-2; D may be TRBD1 (5 bases). V dropped 5 bases and J dropped 0 bases, with 13 bases sitting between them. The CDR3 extends over 15 amino acids. Germline CDR1 reads SGHTA; CDR2 reads FQGNSA. The CDR3 loop reads CASSPTGRANYGYTF. CDR3 DNA sequence: TGTGCCAGCAGCCCAACGGGACGGGCTAACTATGGCTACACCTTC.

The sample holds a few counts of this clonotype. This chain links TRBV4-1 with TRBJ1-2; perhaps TRBD1 as D (6 bases). This CDR3 is built from 13 residues. V dropped 5 bases and J dropped 2 bases, with 9 bases sitting between them. Germline lookup yields CDR1 MGHRA and CDR2 YSYEKL. In DNA, the CDR3 is TGCGCCAGCAGCTTTGACAGGAACTATGGCTACACCTTC. Residues: CASSFDRNYGYTF.

This sequence joins TRBV7-6 and TRBJ2-5; tentatively, D is TRBD1 (6 bases). CDR3 length: 15 amino acids. Germline V gene lookup returns CDR1 SGHVS and CDR2 FNYEAQ. Trimming removed 2 bases from V and 2 bases from J, with 12 bases in between. CDR3 DNA: TGTGCCAGCAGCTTAACAGGGATCCCTCAAGAGACCCAGTACTTC. It encodes CASSLTGIPQETQYF.

The chain uses TRBV18 and TRBJ2-2; D gene uncertain. CDR3 size: 14 residues. V was cut by 6 bases and J by 4 bases, with 12 bases left in between. Per the germline V gene, CDR1 is KGHSH and CDR2 is LQKENI. CDR3: CASSSPGRTGELFF. As DNA, the CDR3 is TGTGCCAGCTCTTCCCCTGGGCGCACCGGGGAGCTGTTTTTT.

This clonotype was seen a few times. This chain joins TRBV6-4 and TRBJ2-1, with D perhaps matching TRBD2 (6 bases). The length of the CDR3 is 12 residues. Germline assignment: CDR1 MRHNA and CDR2 SNTAGT. Deletions cut 4 bases from V and 8 bases from J, with 9 bases between. The CDR3 nucleotides are TGTGCCAGCAGTGCGGGGGAGCATGAGCAGTTCTTC. Translated, it gives CASSAGEHEQFF.

A few counts support this clonotype. CDR3 loop: CASSFPVGKNTGELFF. In DNA form, the CDR3 reads TGTGCCAGCAGCTTTCCTGTAGGGAAGAACACCGGGGAGCTGTTTTTT. The chain uses TRBV7-2 and TRBJ2-2; D gene ambiguous. Germline CDR1 and CDR2: SGHTA and FQGNSA. The CDR3 contains 16 residues. V lost 3 bases and J 1 base, leaving 12 bases between the germline ends.

This clonotype was seen at least ten times. The J gene is TRBJ1-1, the V gene TRBV11-2; D unresolved. V lost 0 bases, J lost 0 bases, and 11 bases lay in between. There are 16 residues in the CDR3. The germline V gene encodes CDR1 SGHAT and CDR2 FQNNGV. For the CDR3, the DNA is TGTGCCAGCAGCTTAGAGTTTGGAAAAATGAACACTGAAGCTTTCTTT. Its protein product is CASSLEFGKMNTEAFF.

The V and J genes are TRBV7-2 and TRBJ2-4; no definite D call. In germline, CDR1 is SGHTA, CDR2 FQGNSA. The CDR3 runs 15 residues. The V and J ends lost 2 bases and 8 bases respectively, with 16 bases between them. The CDR3 sequence: CASSLNPQRRDIQYF. CDR3 in DNA: TGTGCCAGCAGCTTAAATCCCCAGCGTAGGGACATTCAGTACTTC.

This chain joins TRBV5-1 and TRBJ2-4; 12 bases match TRBD2. With V trimmed by 1 base and J by 7 bases, 6 bases remained unmatched. Germline-derived CDR1 and CDR2 are SGHRS and YFSETQ. The CDR3 spans 16 residues. The CDR3 sequence: CASSLPSGGARNIQYF. In DNA, the CDR3 is TGCGCCAGCAGCTTGCCTAGCGGGGGGGCACGGAACATTCAGTACTTC.

The V and J genes are TRBV3-1 and TRBJ2-5; the D is unclear. The length of the CDR3 is 15 residues. V gave up 1 base and J gave up 2 bases, with 11 bases separating them. Germline V lookup: CDR1 LGHDT, CDR2 YNNKEL (reference sequence). The CDR3 loop reads CASSQVFTFQETQYF. The CDR3 DNA follows: TGTGCCAGCAGCCAAGTTTTTACGTTTCAAGAGACCCAGTACTTC.

This clonotype was seen more than once but under ten times. The chain couples TRBV18 to TRBJ2-7; D is ambiguous. CDR3 length: 15 residues. Germline CDR1 is KGHSH and CDR2 is LQKENI. Trimming removed 4 bases at V and 1 base at J, with 14 bases between. CDR3 DNA sequence: TGTGCCAGCTCACTGGCAGGCCCTCCTTCCTACGAGCAGTACTTC. Translation: CASSLAGPPSYEQYF.

The chain links TRBV29-1 to TRBJ1-1; D unclear. V lost 5 bases, J lost 0 bases, and 13 bases lay in between. There are 14 residues in the CDR3. Germline V lookup: CDR1 SQVTM, CDR2 ANQGSEA. Here the CDR3 reads CSVPGPFMNTEAFF. CDR3 DNA: TGCAGCGTTCCAGGACCGTTCATGAACACTGAAGCTTTCTTT.

The V gene is TRBV29-1, the J gene TRBJ2-2; 10 nucleotides line up with TRBD1. The CDR3 loop spans 15 amino acids. Germline CDR1 reads SQVTM; CDR2 reads ANQGSEA. With V trimmed by 5 bases and J by 2 bases, 5 bases remained unmatched. The CDR3 coding sequence is TGCAGCGTTAGAGGGACAGGGGAAAACACCGGGGAGCTGTTTTTT. Protein sequence: CSVRGTGENTGELFF.

The V call is TRBV7-2, the J call TRBJ2-7; TRBD2 might be the D (6 bases). CDR3 length equals 13 residues. Germline CDR1 is SGHTA and CDR2 is FQGNSA. Trimming took off 3 bases at V and 5 bases at J, with 11 bases between the two ends. In DNA, the CDR3 is TGTGCCAGCAGCTTCGTGGGGGGTGACGAGCAGTACTTC. It is translated as CASSFVGGDEQYF.

The J gene is TRBJ2-2, the V gene TRBV10-3; 14 bases fit TRBD2. Trimming removed 6 bases from V and 4 bases from J; junction bases left unmatched: 10. The CDR3 extends over 18 amino acids. Germline CDR1 is ENHRY and CDR2 is SYGVKD. CDR3 sequence: CAISGTSGGLEGTGELFF. In DNA form, the CDR3 reads TGTGCCATCAGCGGGACTAGCGGGGGCCTTGAGGGCACCGGGGAGCTGTTTTTT.

V is TRBV10-3 and J is TRBJ2-3; 7 nucleotides match TRBD1. The germline CDR1 and CDR2 sequences are ENHRY and SYGVKD. This CDR3 comprises 15 residues. V lost 0 bases, J lost 6 bases, and 6 bases stayed unmatched. The CDR3 region has the DNA TGTGCCATCAGTGAGTCGAAGGGGGCCCAGGATACGCAGTATTTT. Its translation: CAISESKGAQDTQYF.

This clonotype was seen repeatedly, ten times or more. The chain has TRBV7-2 and TRBJ2-1; D is uncertain. The germline V and J ends were trimmed by 5 bases and 6 bases, with 5 bases remaining between them. CDR1 is SGHTA and CDR2 is FQGNSA in the germline V gene. CDR3 length: 11 residues. CDR3 residues: CASSPANEQFF. Here the CDR3 DNA reads TGTGCCAGCAGCCCCGCCAATGAGCAGTTCTTC.

This clonotype was seen a handful of times. The rearrangement joins TRBV7-9 to TRBJ2-2, with 10 bases lining up with TRBD1. CDR1 and CDR2 (germline): SEHNR, FQNEAQ (reference sequence). With 5 bases clipped from V and 2 bases from J, the junction kept 8 bases outside the gene matches. The CDR3 consists of 17 residues. CDR3 protein: CASSRYGTGVNTGELFF. The CDR3 DNA follows: TGTGCCAGCAGCCGATATGGGACAGGGGTCAACACCGGGGAGCTGTTTTTT.

This clonotype was observed many times. The V and J genes are TRBV7-2 and TRBJ2-1, with TRBD1 as a possible D gene (5 bases). V lost 3 bases and J 9 bases, leaving 15 bases between the germline ends. The CDR3 runs to 14 residues. Per germline, CDR1 SGHTA and CDR2 FQGNSA. For the CDR3, the DNA is TGTGCCAGCAGCTTCAGGGTTTCGGGTCCTGAGCAGTTCTTC. Translation: CASSFRVSGPEQFF.